This TCR beta chain was recorded in a study of blood T cell repertoires in COVID-19. This CDR3 contains 15 residues. CDR1 and CDR2 from the germline V gene are MDHEN and SYDVKM. With 4 bases clipped from V and 5 bases from J, the junction kept 10 bases outside the gene matches. Assay: immunoSEQ multiplex PCR; the TCRdb copy retains only in-frame clones and omits some. The sample carries approximately 220,000 clones, around 85% recorded once. Symptom resolution, clearance, or two negative PCRs marked donors in Cohort 3 as recovered. The sample was PBMCs or T cells enriched from blood (not recorded which). The chain uses TRBV28 and TRBJ2-7, with TRBD2 matching 8 bases. The receptor was derived from a man between 35 and 55 years old who had recovered from COVID-19. The CDR3 nucleotides read TGTGCCAGCAGTTCCGAGCGGGAGCGGAGGAACGAGCAGTACTTC. Its translation: CASSSERERRNEQYF.